The clone carrying this TCR beta chain occurred a few times. The CDR3 totals 14 residues. V lost 7 bases to trimming and J lost 1 base, with 13 bases between them. Germline CDR1 is MNHNS and CDR2 is SASEGT. Via MiXCR, TCRdb re-called the RACE reads, giving one row per CDR3 protein. The repertoire has tens of thousands of distinct CDR3 sequences, 8.5% of them found once; the top ten carry approximately 3.4%. This sample stems from a study of human T cells and chemical hapten exposure. Stated time point: patch test 2, 6 weeks after DPC sensitization. Treatment given: therapeutic diphenylcyclopropenone sensitization with weekly scalp DPC.

The sample was whole blood, taken in connection with sensitization to the hapten diphenylcyclopropenone (DPC). The chain links TRBV6-1 to TRBJ1-1; D may be TRBD1 (5 bases). The clonotype comes from a woman in her fifties or sixties with alopecia areata. Some clones in this sample may be carry-over from other donors' samples. The CDR3 nucleotides are TGTGCCAGCACTTTCGGGACGAAGAACACTGAAGCTTTCTTT. Its protein product is CASTFGTKNTEAFF.